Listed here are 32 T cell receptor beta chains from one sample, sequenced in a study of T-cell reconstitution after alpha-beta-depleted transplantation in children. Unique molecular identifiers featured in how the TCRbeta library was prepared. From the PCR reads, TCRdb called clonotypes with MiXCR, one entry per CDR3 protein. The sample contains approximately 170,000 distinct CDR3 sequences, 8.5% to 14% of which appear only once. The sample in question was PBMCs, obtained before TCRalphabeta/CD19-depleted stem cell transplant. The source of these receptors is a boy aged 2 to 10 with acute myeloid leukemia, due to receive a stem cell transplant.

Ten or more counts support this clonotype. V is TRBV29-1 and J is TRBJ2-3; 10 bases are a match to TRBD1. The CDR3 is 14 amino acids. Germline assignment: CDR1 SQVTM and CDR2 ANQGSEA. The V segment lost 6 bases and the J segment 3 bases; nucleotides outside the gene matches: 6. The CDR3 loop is CSVRTGGVTDTQYF. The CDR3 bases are TGCAGCGTCAGGACAGGGGGAGTGACAGATACGCAGTATTTT.

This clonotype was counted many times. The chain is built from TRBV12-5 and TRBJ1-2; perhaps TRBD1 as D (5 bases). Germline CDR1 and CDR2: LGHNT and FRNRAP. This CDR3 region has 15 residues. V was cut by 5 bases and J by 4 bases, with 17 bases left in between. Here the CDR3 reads CASGREAGHLYGYTF. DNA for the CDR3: TGTGCTAGTGGTAGAGAAGCCGGACACCTCTATGGCTACACCTTC. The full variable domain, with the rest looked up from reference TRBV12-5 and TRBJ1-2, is DARVTQTPRHKVTEMGQEVTMRCQPILGHNTVFWYRQTMMQGLELLAYFRNRAPLDDSGMPKDRFSAEMPDATLATLKIQPSEPRDSAVYFCASGREAGHLYGYTFGSGTRLTVV.

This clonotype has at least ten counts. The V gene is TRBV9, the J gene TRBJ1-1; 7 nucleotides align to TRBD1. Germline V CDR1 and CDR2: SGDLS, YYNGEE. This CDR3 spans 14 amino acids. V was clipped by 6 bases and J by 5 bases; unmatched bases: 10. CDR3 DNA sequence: TGTGCCAGCAACCCCACAGGGGCTAGGACTGAAGCTTTCTTT. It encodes CASNPTGARTEAFF.

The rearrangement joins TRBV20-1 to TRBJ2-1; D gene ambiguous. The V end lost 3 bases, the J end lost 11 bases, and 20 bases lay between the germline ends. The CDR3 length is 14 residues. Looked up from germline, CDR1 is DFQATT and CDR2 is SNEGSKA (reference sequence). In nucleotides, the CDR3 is TGCAGTGCTAGTAGAGACGCTTTGGGTACTCAGCAGTTCTTC. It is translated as CSASRDALGTQQFF.

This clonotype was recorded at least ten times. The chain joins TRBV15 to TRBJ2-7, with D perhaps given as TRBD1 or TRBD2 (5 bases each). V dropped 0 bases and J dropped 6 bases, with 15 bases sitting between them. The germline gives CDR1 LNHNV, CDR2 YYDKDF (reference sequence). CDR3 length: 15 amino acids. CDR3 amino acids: CATSRDLGVSREQYF. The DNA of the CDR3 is TGTGCCACCAGCAGAGATTTGGGGGTCAGCCGCGAGCAGTACTTC.

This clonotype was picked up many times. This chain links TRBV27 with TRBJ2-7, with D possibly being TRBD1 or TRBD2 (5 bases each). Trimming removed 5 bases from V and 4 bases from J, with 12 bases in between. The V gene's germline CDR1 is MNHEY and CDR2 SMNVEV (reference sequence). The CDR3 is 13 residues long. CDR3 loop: CASSLGARYEQYF. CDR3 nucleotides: TGTGCCAGCAGTCTCGGGGCGAGGTACGAGCAGTACTTC.

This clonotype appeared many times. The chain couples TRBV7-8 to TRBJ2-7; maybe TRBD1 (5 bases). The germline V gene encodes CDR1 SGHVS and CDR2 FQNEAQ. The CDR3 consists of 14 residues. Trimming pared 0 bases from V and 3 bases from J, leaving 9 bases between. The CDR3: CASSLAQGNYEQYV. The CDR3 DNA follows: TGTGCCAGCAGCTTAGCGCAGGGAAACTACGAGCAGTACGTC.

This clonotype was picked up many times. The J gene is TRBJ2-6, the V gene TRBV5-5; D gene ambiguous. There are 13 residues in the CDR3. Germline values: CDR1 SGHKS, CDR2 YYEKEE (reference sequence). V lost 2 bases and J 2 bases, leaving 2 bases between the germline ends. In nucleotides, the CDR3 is TGTGCCAGCAGCTTCGCTGGGGCCAACGTCCTGACTTTC. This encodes CASSFAGANVLTF.

The CDR3 nucleotides read TGCAGTGCAAAGACGGGCCTTCGCACAGATACGCAGTATTTT. It encodes CSAKTGLRTDTQYF. The genes are TRBV20-1 and TRBJ2-3; D uncertain. V was trimmed by 6 bases and J by 1 base, leaving 14 bases between them. The V gene's germline CDR1 is DFQATT and CDR2 SNEGSKA (reference sequence). The CDR3 is made up of 14 amino acids.

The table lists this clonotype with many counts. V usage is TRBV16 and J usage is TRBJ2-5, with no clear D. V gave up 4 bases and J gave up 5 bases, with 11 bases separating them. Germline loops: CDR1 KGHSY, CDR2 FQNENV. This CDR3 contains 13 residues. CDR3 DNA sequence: TGTGCCAGCAGCCGAGGACGGGCGGAGACCCAGTACTTC. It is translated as CASSRGRAETQYF.

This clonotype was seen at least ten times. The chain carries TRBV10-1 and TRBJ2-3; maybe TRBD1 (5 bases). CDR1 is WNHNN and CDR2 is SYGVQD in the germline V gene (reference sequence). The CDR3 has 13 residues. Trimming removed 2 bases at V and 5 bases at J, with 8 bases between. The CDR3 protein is CASSEGAGDTQYF. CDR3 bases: TGCGCCAGCAGTGAGGGGGCAGGAGATACGCAGTATTTT.

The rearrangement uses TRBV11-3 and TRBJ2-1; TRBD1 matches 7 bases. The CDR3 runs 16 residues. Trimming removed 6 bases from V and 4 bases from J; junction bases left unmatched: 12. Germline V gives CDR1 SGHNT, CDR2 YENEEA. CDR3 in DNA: TGTGCCAGCAGTGCCCGAGTAGGGGGCTTATACAATGAGCAGTTCTTC. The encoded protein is CASSARVGGLYNEQFF.

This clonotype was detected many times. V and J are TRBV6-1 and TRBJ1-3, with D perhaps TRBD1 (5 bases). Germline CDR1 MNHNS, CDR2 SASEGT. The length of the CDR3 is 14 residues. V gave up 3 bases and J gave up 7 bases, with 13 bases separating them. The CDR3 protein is CASSDRGLSNTIYF. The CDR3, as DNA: TGTGCCAGCAGTGATAGGGGTTTATCGAACACCATATATTTT.

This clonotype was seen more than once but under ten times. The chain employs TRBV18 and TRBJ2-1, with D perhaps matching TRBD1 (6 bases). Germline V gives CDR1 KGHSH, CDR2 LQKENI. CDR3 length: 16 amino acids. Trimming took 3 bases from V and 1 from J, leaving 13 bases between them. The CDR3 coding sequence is TGTGCCAGCTCACCCTATGGACAGAATTCCTACAATGAGCAGTTCTTC. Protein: CASSPYGQNSYNEQFF. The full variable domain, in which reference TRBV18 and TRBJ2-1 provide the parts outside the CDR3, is NAGVMQNPRHLVRRRGQEARLRCSPMKGHSHVYWYRQLPEEGLKFMVYLQKENIIDESGMPKERFSAEFPKEGPSILRIQQVVRGDSAAYFCASSPYGQNSYNEQFFGPGTRLTVL.

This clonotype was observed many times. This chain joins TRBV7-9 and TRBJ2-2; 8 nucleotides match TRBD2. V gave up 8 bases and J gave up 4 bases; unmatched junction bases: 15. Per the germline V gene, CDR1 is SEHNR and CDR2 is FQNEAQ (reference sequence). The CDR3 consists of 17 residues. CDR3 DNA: TGTGCCAGCGGAGCAGGGGTTAGCGGGGTTCCCACCGGGGAGCTGTTTTTT. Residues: CASGAGVSGVPTGELFF.

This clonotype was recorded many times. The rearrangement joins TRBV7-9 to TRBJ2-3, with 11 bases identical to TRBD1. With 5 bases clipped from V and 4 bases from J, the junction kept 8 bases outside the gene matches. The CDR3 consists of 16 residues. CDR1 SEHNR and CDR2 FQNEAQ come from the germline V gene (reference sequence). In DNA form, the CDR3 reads TGTGCCAGCAGCCCGGGACAGGGGGGCCAATCAGATACGCAGTATTTT. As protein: CASSPGQGGQSDTQYF.

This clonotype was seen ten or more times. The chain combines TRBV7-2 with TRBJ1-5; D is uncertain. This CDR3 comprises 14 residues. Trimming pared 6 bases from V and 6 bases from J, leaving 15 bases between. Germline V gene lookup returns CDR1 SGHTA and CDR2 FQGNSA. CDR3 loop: CASRLTPGGQPQHF. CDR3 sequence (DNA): TGTGCCAGCAGGCTAACCCCGGGAGGTCAGCCCCAGCATTTT. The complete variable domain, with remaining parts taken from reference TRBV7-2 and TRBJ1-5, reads GAGVSQSPSNKVTEKGKDVELRCDPISGHTALYWYRQSLGQGLEFLIYFQGNSAPDKSGLPSDRFSAERTGGSVSTLTIQRTQQEDSAVYLCASRLTPGGQPQHFGDGTRLSIL.

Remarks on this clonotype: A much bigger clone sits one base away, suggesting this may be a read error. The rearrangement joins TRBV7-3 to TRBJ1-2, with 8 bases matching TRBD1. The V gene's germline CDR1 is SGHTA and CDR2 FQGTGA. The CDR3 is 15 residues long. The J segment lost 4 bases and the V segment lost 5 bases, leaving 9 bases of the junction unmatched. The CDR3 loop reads CASSPTGDGTYGYTF. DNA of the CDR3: TGTGCCAGCAGCCCGACAGGGGACGGTACCTATGGCTACACCTTC.

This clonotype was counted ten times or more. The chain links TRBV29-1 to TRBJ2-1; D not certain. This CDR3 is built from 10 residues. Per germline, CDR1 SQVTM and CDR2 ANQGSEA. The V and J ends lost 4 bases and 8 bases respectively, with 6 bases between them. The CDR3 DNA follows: TGCAGCGTTGTTCAACATGAGCAGTTCTTC. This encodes CSVVQHEQFF.

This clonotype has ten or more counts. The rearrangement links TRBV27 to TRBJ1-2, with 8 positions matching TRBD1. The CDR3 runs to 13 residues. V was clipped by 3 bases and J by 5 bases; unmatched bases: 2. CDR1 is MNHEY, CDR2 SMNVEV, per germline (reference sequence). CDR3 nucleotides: TGTGCCAGCAGTTTCGGACAGGGATATGGCTACACCTTC. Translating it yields CASSFGQGYGYTF.

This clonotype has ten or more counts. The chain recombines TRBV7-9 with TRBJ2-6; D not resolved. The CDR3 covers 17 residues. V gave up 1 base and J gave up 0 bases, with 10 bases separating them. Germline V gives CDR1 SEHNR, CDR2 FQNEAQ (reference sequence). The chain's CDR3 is CASSLVDSNSGANVLTF. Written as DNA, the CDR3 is TGTGCCAGCAGCTTAGTGGATTCCAACTCTGGGGCCAACGTCCTGACTTTC.

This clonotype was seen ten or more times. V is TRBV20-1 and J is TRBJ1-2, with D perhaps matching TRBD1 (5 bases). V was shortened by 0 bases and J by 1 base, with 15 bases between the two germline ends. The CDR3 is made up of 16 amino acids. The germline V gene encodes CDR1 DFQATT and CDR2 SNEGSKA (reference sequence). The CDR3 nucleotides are TGCAGTGCTAGAGATAGGCAGGGAGGCATTAACTATGGCTACACCTTC. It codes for CSARDRQGGINYGYTF.

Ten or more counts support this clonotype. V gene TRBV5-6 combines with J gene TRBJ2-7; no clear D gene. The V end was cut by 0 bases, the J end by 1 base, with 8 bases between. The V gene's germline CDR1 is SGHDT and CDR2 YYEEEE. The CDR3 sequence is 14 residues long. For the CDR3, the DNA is TGTGCCAGCAGCTTGGATGACGGGTCCTACGAGCAGTACTTC. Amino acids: CASSLDDGSYEQYF.

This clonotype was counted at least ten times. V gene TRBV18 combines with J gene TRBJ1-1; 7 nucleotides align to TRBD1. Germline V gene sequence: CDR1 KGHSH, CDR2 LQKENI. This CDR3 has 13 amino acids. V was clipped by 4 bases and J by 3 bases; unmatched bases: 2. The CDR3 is CASSHGQDTEAFF. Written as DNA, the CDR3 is TGTGCCAGCTCACATGGACAGGACACTGAAGCTTTCTTT. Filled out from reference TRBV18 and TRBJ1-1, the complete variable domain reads NAGVMQNPRHLVRRRGQEARLRCSPMKGHSHVYWYRQLPEEGLKFMVYLQKENIIDESGMPKERFSAEFPKEGPSILRIQQVVRGDSAAYFCASSHGQDTEAFFGQGTRLTVV.

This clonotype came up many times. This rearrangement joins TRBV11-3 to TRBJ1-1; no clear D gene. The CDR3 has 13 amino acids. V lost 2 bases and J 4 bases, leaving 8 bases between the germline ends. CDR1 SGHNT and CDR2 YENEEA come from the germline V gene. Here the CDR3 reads CASSLSSITEAFF. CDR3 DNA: TGTGCCAGCAGCTTATCCAGTATCACTGAAGCTTTCTTT.

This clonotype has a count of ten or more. CDR3 in amino acids: CSAKAGIGFF. The CDR3 bases are TGCAGTGCAAAGGCGGGAATTGGTTTCTTT. The V and J genes are TRBV20-1 and TRBJ1-1; D is unclear. The CDR3 has 10 residues. V was trimmed by 6 bases and J by 13 bases, leaving 15 bases between them. Germline-derived CDR1 and CDR2 are DFQATT and SNEGSKA (reference sequence).

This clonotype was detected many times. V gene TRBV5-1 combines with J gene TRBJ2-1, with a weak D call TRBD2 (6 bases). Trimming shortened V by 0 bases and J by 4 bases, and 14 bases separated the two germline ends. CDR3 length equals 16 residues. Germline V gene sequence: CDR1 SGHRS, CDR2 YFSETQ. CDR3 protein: CASSLVTGTPYNEQFF. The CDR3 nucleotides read TGCGCCAGCAGCTTGGTCACCGGGACTCCTTACAATGAGCAGTTCTTC.

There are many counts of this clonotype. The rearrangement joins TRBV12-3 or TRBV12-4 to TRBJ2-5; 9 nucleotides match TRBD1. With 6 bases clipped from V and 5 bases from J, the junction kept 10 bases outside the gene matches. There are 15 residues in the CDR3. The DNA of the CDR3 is TGTGCCAGCAGCCGGGGACAGGGAGGGGTCGAGACCCAGTACTTC. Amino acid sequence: CASSRGQGGVETQYF.

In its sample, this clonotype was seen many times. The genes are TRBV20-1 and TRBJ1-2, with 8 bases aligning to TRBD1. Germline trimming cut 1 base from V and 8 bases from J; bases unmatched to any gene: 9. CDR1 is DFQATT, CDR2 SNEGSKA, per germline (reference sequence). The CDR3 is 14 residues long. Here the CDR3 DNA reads TGCAGTGCTAGAGCGGAGACAGGGGCCGGGGGCTACACCTTC. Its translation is CSARAETGAGGYTF.

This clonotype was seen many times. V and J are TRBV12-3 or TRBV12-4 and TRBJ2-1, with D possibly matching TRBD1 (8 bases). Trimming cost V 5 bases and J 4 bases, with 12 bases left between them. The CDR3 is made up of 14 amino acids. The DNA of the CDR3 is TGTGCCAGCAGTCAACAGGGGGGGTACAATGAGCAGTTCTTC. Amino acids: CASSQQGGYNEQFF.

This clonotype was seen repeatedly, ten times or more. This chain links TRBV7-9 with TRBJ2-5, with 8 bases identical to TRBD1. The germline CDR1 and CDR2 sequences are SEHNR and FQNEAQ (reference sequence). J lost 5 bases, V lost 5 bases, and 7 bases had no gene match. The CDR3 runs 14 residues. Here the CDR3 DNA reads TGTGCCAGCAGCCAGGGGGCTATGGAGGAGACCCAGTACTTC. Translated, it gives CASSQGAMEETQYF.

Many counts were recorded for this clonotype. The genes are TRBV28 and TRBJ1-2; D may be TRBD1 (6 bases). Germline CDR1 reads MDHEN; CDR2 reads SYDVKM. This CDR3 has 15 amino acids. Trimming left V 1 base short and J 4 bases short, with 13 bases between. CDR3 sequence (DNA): TGTGCCAGCAGTTTATTGGGGGGCTCATTCTATGGCTACACCTTC. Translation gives CASSLLGGSFYGYTF.